This T cell receptor (beta chain) emerged from a study of T-cell memory formation after mild COVID-19. General study results and limits: Balance between CD4 and CD8 was seen in clones contracting day 15 to 85, and a CD4+ lean was seen in later expanders. Cross-reactive memory appears to have joined, as suggested by some responding clones showing up in pre-infection memory.

Constant-segment primers and 5'RACE yielded cDNA libraries for TCR alpha and TCR beta, each carrying sample barcodes and UMIs. TCRdb fed the 5' RACE reads into MiXCR, producing one record per CDR3 protein. This sample has about 180,000 distinct CDR3 sequences, with around a sixth found just once. As to this clonotype: Its antigen is unidentified.

The CDR3 sequence is 14 residues long. Germline V CDR1 and CDR2: MNHEY, SVGAGI. Germline trimming cut 7 bases from V and 0 bases from J; bases unmatched to any gene: 4. The sequence derives from a man aged 18 to 30 who had mild COVID-19 (a few samples of this study predate the infection). Cell type and time point are not known. This chain uses TRBV6-5 with TRBJ2-7, with 9 nucleotides matching TRBD2. The specimen sequenced was PBMCs or a T cell subset sorted from them (not recorded which). The CDR3 region is CASTSGVNSYEQYF. The CDR3 DNA reads as TGTGCCAGCACTAGCGGGGTAAACTCCTACGAGCAGTACTTC.